This TCR beta chain was sequenced for a study of T-cell memory formation after mild COVID-19. Notes on the study in general: Among CD4+ contracting clones, most were CM and EM, and CD8+ ones EMRA. Memory from before infection featured some responding clones, which suggests cross-reactive memory joined.

The sample holds a few counts of this clonotype. The antigen is undetermined. TCR alpha and TCR beta cDNA libraries carrying sample barcodes and UMIs were produced by 5'RACE using constant-segment primers. One entry per CDR3 protein, called by TCRdb with MiXCR from the 5' RACE reads. The table lists about 270,000 distinct CDR3 sequences, 15% to 20% of them singletons. The sample comprised PBMCs or a T cell subset sorted from them (not recorded which). The clonotype was recovered from a man aged 18 to 30 who had mild COVID-19 (a few samples of this study predate the infection). Cell type and time point are not known.

CDR3 loop: CASRRGPTGNTIYF. CDR3 DNA sequence: TGCGCCAGCAGACGTGGCCCGACTGGAAACACCATATATTTT. This chain links TRBV5-1 with TRBJ1-3; D call uncertain. Per the germline V gene, CDR1 is SGHRS and CDR2 is YFSETQ. CDR3 size: 14 residues. V was pared by 5 bases and J by 2 bases, with 11 bases between. Full variable domain (missing parts from reference TRBV5-1 and TRBJ1-3): KAGVTQTPRYLIKTRGQQVTLSCSPISGHRSVSWYQQTPGQGLQFLFEYFSETQRNKGNFPGRFSGRQFSNSRSEMNVSTLELGDSALYLCASRRGPTGNTIYFGEGSWLTVV.